Sequencing of this T cell receptor (beta chain) was carried out in a study of shared clonotypes between healthy human individuals (dated by TCRdb to 2018 to 2021). For the study in its entirety: The cohort comprised two women and a few men aged 18 to 49 years. Per donor, three plates each were used for CD4 naive and CD4 memory, two for CD8 naive, and one for CD8 memory. Blood TCR repertoires of several healthy adults were deeply sequenced to estimate repertoire size and the extent of clonotype sharing between individuals. To increase sequencing depth and limit assay-specific biases, different laboratories used diverse techniques to prepare libraries and sequence TCR repertoires. Leukapheresis yielded between about 0.9 and 10 billion PBMCs per donor.

TCR CDR3 regions were amplified from genomic DNA by multiplex PCR using the deep immunoSEQ assay. For each cell subset, the extracted genomic DNA was distributed evenly across all wells of several immunoSEQ 96-well plates, and each plate served as one replicate. For sorted subsets, approximately 200 ng of genomic DNA, equivalent to about 30,000 T cell genomes, went into each replicate PCR. Purified libraries were measured with a Qubit 3.0 fluorometer, size-checked on a Bioanalyzer 2100, and measured again with the KAPA Library Quantification kit. Every immunoSEQ 96-well plate was sequenced on a separate single-read 150-cycle Illumina NextSeq 550 flow cell. The study's own analysis went as follows. Because the immunoSEQ output held only junctional sequences and lacked quality scores, the filtering could not match the filtering applied to full-length reads. Sequences were annotated with PyIR, a Python wrapper for IgBLAST v1.9, using IMGT germline references to assign V/J genes and CDR3. Reads were filtered out if the reads had weak V/J assignments (E-value above 1e-6), no CDR3, stop codons, out-of-frame junctions, or ambiguous translated residues. V3J clonotypes were defined as sequences sharing an identical inferred V gene, J gene, and CDR3 amino acid sequence. Percentage overlap between repertoires was computed as shared unique clonotypes divided by the size of the smaller repertoire. Three approaches were used to assess repertoire richness: RTK rarefaction, the Chao1 estimator, and Recon v2.1 estimates of unobserved clonotypes. Generation probabilities were computed with OLGA for all TCRbeta clonotypes obtained by the gDNA method from several donors. The table was pulled from immuneACCESS by TCRdb, which kept in-frame rearrangements only. Such tables lose some clones; where checked, under half of the loss comes from unresolved V genes, and the rest has no known cause. Clonal size and the V and J genes are those of that table, whereas D and trimming came from the DNA. The sample data list 1.4 million or so clones, and approximately 98.5% of these were observed just once. The leading ten clones occupy around 0.38% of the sample.

About this clone: Its specific antigen is unknown. No qualities accompany the bases; no much larger clone lies one base away.

The V end loses 11 bases and the J end loses 0 bases, and a stretch of 16 bases separates them. The CDR3 runs 14 residues from the cysteine to the phenylalanine. Here the CDR3 DNA is all that survives: 42 bases in frame from base 1. The germline V gene supplies CDR1 SNHLY and CDR2 FYNNEI. The investigation overall reported the following: Sampling was restricted to blood, and TCR repertoires in tissue are likely to differ from TCR repertoires in blood. Naive subsets generally had larger estimated clonotype richness than memory subsets did. Rarefaction of sorted-subset datasets indicated incomplete sequencing despite the large sequencing depth. Around 5% of naive CD4, around 4% of naive CD8, about 2.4% of memory CD4, and roughly 0.4% of memory CD8 clonotypes were shared across four donors. Higher generation probabilities were observed for clonotypes shared by all four sorted-subset donors than for non-shared clonotypes. Because the study included only a small number of donors, the genetic and exposure-history diversity represented was limited. Based on pairwise subsampling, the degree of clonotype sharing among donors was expected to be affected by sequencing depth.

The donors were healthy, HIV-negative adults with no recently reported acute infections or vaccinations. Every donor was a Caucasian adult residing in Nashville, Tennessee, USA. CD4+ T cells were enriched by magnetic negative selection, after which naive cells were positively selected on CD45RA and the negative fraction was taken as the memory subset. Blood was collected by leukapheresis, and PBMCs were isolated by Ficoll-Histopaque density gradient centrifugation and then cryopreserved in liquid nitrogen vapor phase. Analytical flow cytometry was used to check the purity and quantity of every magnetically sorted T cell population. Genomic DNA was isolated from each sorted fraction and quantified by UV absorbance on a Nanodrop 2000c.

Recombination linked TRBV2 to TRBJ1-2; the D gene is perhaps TRBD1, from 5 matching bases. The sample comprised naive CD4+ T cells sorted from blood. The cell subset or site label here, explained by the study, means: CD45RA+ positively selected. The TCR comes from a man in his thirties or forties in good health. The CDR3 reads as follows: CAGRRDSSNYGYTF. The DNA sequence is as follows: TGTGCCGGGCGGCGCGACAGCTCTAACTATGGCTACACCTTC.